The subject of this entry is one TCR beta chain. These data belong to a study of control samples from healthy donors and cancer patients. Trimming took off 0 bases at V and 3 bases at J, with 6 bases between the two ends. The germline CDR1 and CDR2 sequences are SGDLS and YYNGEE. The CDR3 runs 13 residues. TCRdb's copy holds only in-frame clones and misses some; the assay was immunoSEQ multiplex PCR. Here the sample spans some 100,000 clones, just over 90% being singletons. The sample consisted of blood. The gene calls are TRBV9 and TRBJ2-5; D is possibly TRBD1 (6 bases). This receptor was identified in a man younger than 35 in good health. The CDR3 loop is CASSVDREETQYF. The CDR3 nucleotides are TGTGCCAGCAGCGTAGACAGGGAAGAGACCCAGTACTTC.